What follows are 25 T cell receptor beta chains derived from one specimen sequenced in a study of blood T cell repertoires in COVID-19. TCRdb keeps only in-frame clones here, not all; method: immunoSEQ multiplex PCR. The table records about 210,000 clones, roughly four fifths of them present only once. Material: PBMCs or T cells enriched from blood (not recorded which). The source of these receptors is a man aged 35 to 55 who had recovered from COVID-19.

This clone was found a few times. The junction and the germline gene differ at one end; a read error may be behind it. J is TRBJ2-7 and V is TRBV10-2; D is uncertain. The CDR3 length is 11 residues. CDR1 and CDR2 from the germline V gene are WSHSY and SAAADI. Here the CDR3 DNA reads TGCGCCAGCAGTGATGGTACAGTCATGGACTTC. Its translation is CASSDGTVMDF.

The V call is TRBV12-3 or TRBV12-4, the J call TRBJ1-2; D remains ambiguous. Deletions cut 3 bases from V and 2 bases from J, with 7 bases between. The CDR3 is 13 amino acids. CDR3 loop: CASSFAGNYGYTF. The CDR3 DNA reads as TGTGCCAGCAGTTTCGCGGGGAACTATGGCTACACCTTC.

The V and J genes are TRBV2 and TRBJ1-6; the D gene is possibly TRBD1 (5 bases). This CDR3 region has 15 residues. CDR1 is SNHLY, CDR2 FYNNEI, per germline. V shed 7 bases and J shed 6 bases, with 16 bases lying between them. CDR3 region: CASTGGGTLNSPLHF. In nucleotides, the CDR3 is TGTGCCAGCACGGGGGGTGGAACGCTTAATTCACCCCTCCACTTT. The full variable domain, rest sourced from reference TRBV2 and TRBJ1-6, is EPEVTQTPSHQVTQMGQEVILRCVPISNHLYFYWYRQILGQKVEFLVSFYNNEISEKSEIFDDQFSVERPDGSNFTLKIRSTKLEDSAMYFCASTGGGTLNSPLHFGNGTRLTVT.

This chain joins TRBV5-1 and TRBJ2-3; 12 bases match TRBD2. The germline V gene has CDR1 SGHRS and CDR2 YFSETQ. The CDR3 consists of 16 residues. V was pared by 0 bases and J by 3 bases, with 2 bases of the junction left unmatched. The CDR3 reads CASSLGLAGVTDTQYF. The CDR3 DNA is TGCGCCAGCAGCTTGGGACTAGCGGGAGTGACAGATACGCAGTATTTT.

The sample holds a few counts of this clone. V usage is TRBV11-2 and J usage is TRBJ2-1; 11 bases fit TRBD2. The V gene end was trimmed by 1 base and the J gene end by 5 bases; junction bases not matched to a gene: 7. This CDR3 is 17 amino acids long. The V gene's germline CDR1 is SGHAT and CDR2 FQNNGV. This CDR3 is CASSLGASGRWNNEQFF. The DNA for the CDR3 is TGTGCCAGCAGCTTAGGCGCTAGCGGGAGGTGGAACAATGAGCAGTTCTTC.

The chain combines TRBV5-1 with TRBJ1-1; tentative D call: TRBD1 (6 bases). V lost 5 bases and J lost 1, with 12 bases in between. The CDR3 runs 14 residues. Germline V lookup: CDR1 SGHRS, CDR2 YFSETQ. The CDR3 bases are TGCGCCAGCAGACCGGGACATCAGAACACTGAAGCTTTCTTT. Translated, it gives CASRPGHQNTEAFF. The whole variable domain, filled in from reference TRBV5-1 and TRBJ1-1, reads KAGVTQTPRYLIKTRGQQVTLSCSPISGHRSVSWYQQTPGQGLQFLFEYFSETQRNKGNFPGRFSGRQFSNSRSEMNVSTLELGDSALYLCASRPGHQNTEAFFGQGTRLTVV.

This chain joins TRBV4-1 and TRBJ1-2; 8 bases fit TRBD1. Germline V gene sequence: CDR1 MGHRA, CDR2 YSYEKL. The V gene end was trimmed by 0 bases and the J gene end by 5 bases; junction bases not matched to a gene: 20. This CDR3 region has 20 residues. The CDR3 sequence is CASSQDGLSATGGNRYGYTF. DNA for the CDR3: TGCGCCAGCAGCCAAGATGGGCTAAGCGCCACAGGGGGTAATCGGTATGGCTACACCTTC.

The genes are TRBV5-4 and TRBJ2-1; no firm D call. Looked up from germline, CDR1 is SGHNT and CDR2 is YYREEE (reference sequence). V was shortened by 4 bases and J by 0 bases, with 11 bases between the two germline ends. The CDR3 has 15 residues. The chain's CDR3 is CASSRAGSSYNEQFF. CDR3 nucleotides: TGTGCCAGCAGCCGAGCCGGTTCCTCCTACAATGAGCAGTTCTTC.

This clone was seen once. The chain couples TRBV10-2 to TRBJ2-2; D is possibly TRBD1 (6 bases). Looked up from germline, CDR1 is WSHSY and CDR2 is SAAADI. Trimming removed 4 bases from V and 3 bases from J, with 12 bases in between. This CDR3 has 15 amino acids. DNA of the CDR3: TGCGCCAGCAGTGGTTGGGACACTTACACCGGGGAGCTGTTTTTT. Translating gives CASSGWDTYTGELFF.

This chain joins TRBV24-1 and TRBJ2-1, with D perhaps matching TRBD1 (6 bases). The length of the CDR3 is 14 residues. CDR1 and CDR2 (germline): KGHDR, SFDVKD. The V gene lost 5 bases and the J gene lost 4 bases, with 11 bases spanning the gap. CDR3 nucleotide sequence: TGTGCCACCAGTGGGGGGCCTAGGTACAATGAGCAGTTCTTC. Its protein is CATSGGPRYNEQFF.

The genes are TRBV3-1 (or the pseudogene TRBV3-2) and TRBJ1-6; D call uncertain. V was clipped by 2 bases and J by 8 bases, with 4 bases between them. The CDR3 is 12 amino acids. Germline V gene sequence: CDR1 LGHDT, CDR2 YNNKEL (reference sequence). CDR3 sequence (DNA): TGTGCCAGCAGCCAACTTTATTCACCCCTCCACTTT. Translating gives CASSQLYSPLHF.

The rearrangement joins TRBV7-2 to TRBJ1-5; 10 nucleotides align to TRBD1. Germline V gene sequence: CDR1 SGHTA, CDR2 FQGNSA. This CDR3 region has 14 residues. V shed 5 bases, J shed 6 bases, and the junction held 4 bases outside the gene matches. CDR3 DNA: TGTGCCAGCAGCCCCCGGACAGGGGGTCAGCCCCAGCATTTT. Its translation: CASSPRTGGQPQHF.

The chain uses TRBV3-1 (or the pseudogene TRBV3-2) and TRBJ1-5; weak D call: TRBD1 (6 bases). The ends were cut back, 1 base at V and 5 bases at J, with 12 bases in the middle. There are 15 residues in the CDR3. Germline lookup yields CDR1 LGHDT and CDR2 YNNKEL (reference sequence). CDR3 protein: CASSQASQGDQPQHF. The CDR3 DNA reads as TGTGCCAGCAGCCAAGCCTCACAGGGAGATCAGCCCCAGCATTTT.

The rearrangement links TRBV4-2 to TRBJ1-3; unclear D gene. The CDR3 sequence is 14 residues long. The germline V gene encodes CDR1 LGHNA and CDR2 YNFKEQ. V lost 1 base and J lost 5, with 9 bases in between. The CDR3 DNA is TGTGCCAGCAGCCAAGGAGCGGATAGAAACACCATATATTTT. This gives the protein CASSQGADRNTIYF.

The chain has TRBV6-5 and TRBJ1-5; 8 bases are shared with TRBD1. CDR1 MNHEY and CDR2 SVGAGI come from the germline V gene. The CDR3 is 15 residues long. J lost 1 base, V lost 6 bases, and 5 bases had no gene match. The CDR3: CASSRGRSSNQPQHF. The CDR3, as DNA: TGTGCCAGCAGCAGGGGGCGTTCCAGCAATCAGCCCCAGCATTTT.

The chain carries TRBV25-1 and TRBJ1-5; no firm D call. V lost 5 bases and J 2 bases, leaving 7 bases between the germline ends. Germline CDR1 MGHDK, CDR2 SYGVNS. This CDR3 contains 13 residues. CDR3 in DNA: TGTGCCAGCAGTTTTACGGGCAATCAGCCCCAGCATTTT. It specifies CASSFTGNQPQHF.

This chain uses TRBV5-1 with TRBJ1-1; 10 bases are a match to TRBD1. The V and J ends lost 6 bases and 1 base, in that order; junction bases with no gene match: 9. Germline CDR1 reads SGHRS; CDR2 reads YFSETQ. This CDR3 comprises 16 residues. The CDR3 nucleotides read TGCGCCAGCACCAGACAGGGGGCGCAGAAGAACACTGAAGCTTTCTTT. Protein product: CASTRQGAQKNTEAFF.

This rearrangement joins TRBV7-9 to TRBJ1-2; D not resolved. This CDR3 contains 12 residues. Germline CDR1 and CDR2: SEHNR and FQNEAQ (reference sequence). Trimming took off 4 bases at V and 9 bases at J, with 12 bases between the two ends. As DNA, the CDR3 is TGTGCCAGCAGCTCGACACGGTTTAGCTACACCTTC. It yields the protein CASSSTRFSYTF.

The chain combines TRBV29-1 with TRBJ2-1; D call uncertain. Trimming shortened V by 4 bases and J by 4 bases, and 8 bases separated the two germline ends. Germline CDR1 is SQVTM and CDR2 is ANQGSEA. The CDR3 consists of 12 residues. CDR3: CSVGETYNEQFF. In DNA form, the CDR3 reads TGCAGCGTTGGCGAGACTTACAATGAGCAGTTCTTC.

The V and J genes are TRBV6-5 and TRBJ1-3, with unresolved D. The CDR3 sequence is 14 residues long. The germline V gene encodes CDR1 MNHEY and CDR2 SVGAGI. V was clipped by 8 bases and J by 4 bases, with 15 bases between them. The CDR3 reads CASETRGKGNTIYF. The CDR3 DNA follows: TGTGCCAGCGAGACCCGGGGAAAAGGAAACACCATATATTTT.

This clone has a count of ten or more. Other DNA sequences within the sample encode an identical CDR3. The CDR3 loop is CASSLTSGSYEQYF. The CDR3 bases are TGTGCCAGTAGCCTGACTAGCGGGTCCTACGAGCAGTACTTC. V usage is TRBV19 and J usage is TRBJ2-7; 10 bases line up with TRBD2. From germline, CDR1 is LNHDA and CDR2 SQIVND (reference sequence). The CDR3 totals 14 residues. With 6 bases clipped from V and 1 base from J, the junction kept 3 bases outside the gene matches. The variable domain in full, with the rest retrieved from reference TRBV19 and TRBJ2-7, is DGGITQSPKYLFRKEGQNVTLSCEQNLNHDAMYWYRQDPGQGLRLIYYSQIVNDFQKGDIAEGYSVSREKKESFPLTVTSAQKNPTAFYLCASSLTSGSYEQYFGPGTRLTVT.

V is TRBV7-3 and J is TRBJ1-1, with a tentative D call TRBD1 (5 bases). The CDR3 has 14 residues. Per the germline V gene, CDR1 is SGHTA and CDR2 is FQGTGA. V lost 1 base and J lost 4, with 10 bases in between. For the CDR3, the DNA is TGTGCCAGCAGCTTAAGTCAGGGTTCCACTGAAGCTTTCTTT. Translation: CASSLSQGSTEAFF.

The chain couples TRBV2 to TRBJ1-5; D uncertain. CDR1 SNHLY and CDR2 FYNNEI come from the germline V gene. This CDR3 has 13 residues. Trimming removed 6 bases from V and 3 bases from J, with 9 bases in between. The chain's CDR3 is CASRGGVNQPQHF. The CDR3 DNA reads TGTGCCAGCAGAGGAGGAGTCAATCAGCCCCAGCATTTT.

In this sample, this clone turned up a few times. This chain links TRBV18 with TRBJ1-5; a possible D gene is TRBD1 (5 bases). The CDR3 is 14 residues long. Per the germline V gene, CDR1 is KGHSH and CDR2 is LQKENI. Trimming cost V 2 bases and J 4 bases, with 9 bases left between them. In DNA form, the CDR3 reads TGTGCCAGCTCACCAGGGGGGGGGAATCAGCCCCAGCATTTT. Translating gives CASSPGGGNQPQHF.

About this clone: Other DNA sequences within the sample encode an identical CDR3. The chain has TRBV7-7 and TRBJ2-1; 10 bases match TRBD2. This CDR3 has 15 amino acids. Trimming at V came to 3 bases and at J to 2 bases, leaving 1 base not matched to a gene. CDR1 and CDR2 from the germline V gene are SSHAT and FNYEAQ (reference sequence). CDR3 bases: TGTGCCAGCAGCTTGGGGACTAGCGCCTACAATGAGCAGTTCTTC. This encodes CASSLGTSAYNEQFF.